This T cell receptor beta chain was recovered during a study of memory B cells and T cells in multiple sclerosis. After stimulus-free culture, autoproliferating CFSE-dim and non-proliferating CFSE-high T cells were sequenced separately. Replicate wells were pooled after roughly 7 days of stimulus-free culture of approximately 50 million CFSE-labeled PBMCs. PBMCs were labeled with around 0.52 uM CFSE and cultured without exogenous stimuli. Only in-frame clones appear in the TCRdb table, and some are missing; sequencing was by immunoSEQ multiplex PCR. The sample contains about 46,000 clones, about 80% of which appear only once. About this clone: Its cognate antigen is unknown.

This TCR derives from a human donor with multiple sclerosis. Source material: PBMCs from blood kept in culture.

CDR3: CAWTFGRGLLTTEAFF. The CDR3 DNA reads as TGTGCCTGGACCTTTGGGAGGGGCTTGTTAACCACTGAAGCTTTCTTT. J is TRBJ1-1 and V is TRBV30; D possibly corresponds to TRBD1 (5 bases). V gave up 4 bases and J gave up 4 bases, with 22 bases separating them. Germline loops: CDR1 GTSNPN, CDR2 SVGIG (reference sequence). The CDR3 contains 16 residues.